This T cell receptor (beta chain) was sequenced for a study of Ad26.COV2.S vaccination and SARS-CoV-2 variants. At the level of the study: In the COV1001 trial, the donor was in the Ad26.COV2.S arm. In the study, Ad26.COV2.S was injected intramuscularly once, or twice 56 days apart.

A word on this clone: Its cognate antigen is unknown.

Study observations and caveats: Measures of TCR breadth and depth may have fallen short of total T cell responses.

TCRdb keeps only in-frame clones here, not all; method: immunoSEQ multiplex PCR. The table has fewer than 400,000 clones, 85% to 90% seen once. The CDR3 is 17 residues long. V lost 0 bases to trimming and J lost 7 bases, with 20 bases between them. Per germline, CDR1 SGDLS and CDR2 YYNGEE. Treatment here: approximately 18 received Ad26.COV2.S at low or high dose, single or two shots; five or six received placebo; per-sample allocation not given. The samples date from day 63 after the first vaccine or placebo injection. It was Wuhan-strain SARS-CoV-2 spike that the Ad26 vaccine vector expressed. The chain employs TRBV9 and TRBJ1-3; no reliable D call. Source: peripheral blood, taken in a trial of Ad26.COV2.S vaccine versus placebo. The receptor was isolated from a person between 18 and 65 years old who received the Ad26.COV2.S COVID-19 vaccine or a placebo. The CDR3, as DNA: TGTGCCAGCAGCGTAGATGACCGGGAATCATTTTTGAACACCATATATTTT. The encoded protein is CASSVDDRESFLNTIYF.